Each of the 25 T cell receptor beta chains below was sequenced from the same sample in a study of long-term antiretroviral therapy in people with HIV. Researchers ran immunoSEQ v3.0 at survey level. Here immunoSEQ multiplex PCR was the method, and the copy in TCRdb shows in-frame clones only, minus some. The sample gives about 24,000 clones, 79% of which show up once; 10% is in the top ten. Sequencing was performed on unsorted PBMCs, taken 1.2 years after starting antiretroviral therapy. These receptors were collected from a woman in her thirties or forties with HIV.

This sequence joins TRBV7-9 and TRBJ2-4; 7 nucleotides line up with TRBD1. This CDR3 has 16 residues. CDR1 SEHNR and CDR2 FQNEAQ come from the germline V gene (reference sequence). The V segment lost 5 bases and the J segment 0 bases; nucleotides outside the gene matches: 7. The CDR3 DNA is TGTGCCAGCAGCCCCCTAAGGACAGGAGCCAAAAACATTCAGTACTTC. Protein product: CASSPLRTGAKNIQYF.

This clone was found a few times. This rearrangement joins TRBV5-4 to TRBJ2-5; D gene uncertain. Germline V gene lookup returns CDR1 SGHNT and CDR2 YYREEE (reference sequence). Trimming took off 5 bases at V and 0 bases at J, with 8 bases between the two ends. This CDR3 is built from 13 residues. The CDR3 DNA is TGTGCCAGCAGTGATACTTACCAAGAGACCCAGTACTTC. It specifies CASSDTYQETQYF.

V is TRBV5-6 and J is TRBJ2-5; TRBD2 matches at 11 bases. V shed 3 bases and J 3 bases; nucleotides not matched to a gene: 4. This CDR3 is built from 15 residues. The germline CDR1 and CDR2 sequences are SGHDT and YYEEEE. The CDR3 DNA is TGTGCCAGCAGCTGGCTAGCGGGGGGAGAAGAGACCCAGTACTTC. Translating it yields CASSWLAGGEETQYF.

The chain couples TRBV5-1 to TRBJ2-7, with D perhaps TRBD1 or TRBD2 (6 bases each). Germline CDR1 and CDR2: SGHRS and YFSETQ. This CDR3 region has 15 residues. Trimming shortened V by 7 bases and J by 3 bases, and 20 bases separated the two germline ends. The CDR3 reads CASGGDSTGYYEQYF. DNA for the CDR3: TGCGCCAGCGGCGGGGACTCAACAGGGTACTACGAGCAGTACTTC. Together with reference TRBV5-1 and TRBJ2-7, the CDR3 gives the full variable domain: KAGVTQTPRYLIKTRGQQVTLSCSPISGHRSVSWYQQTPGQGLQFLFEYFSETQRNKGNFPGRFSGRQFSNSRSEMNVSTLELGDSALYLCASGGDSTGYYEQYFGPGTRLTVT.

The chain uses TRBV7-9 and TRBJ2-7; TRBD1 matches at 8 bases. Germline assignment: CDR1 SEHNR and CDR2 FQNEAQ (reference sequence). Trimming at V came to 5 bases and at J to 1 base, leaving 7 bases not matched to a gene. This CDR3 comprises 15 residues. CDR3 sequence (DNA): TGTGCCAGCAGCACAGGACAGGGATTGTCCTACGAGCAGTACTTC. This encodes CASSTGQGLSYEQYF. Supplemented by reference TRBV7-9 and TRBJ2-7, the full variable domain reads DTGVSQNPRHKITKRGQNVTFRCDPISEHNRLYWYRQTLGQGPEFLTYFQNEAQLEKSRLLSDRFSAERPKGSFSTLEIQRTEQGDSAMYLCASSTGQGLSYEQYFGPGTRLTVT.

This clone has just a few counts. The chain couples TRBV11-2 to TRBJ2-7; no reliable D call. Germline V gene data show CDR1 as SGHAT and CDR2 as FQNNGV. CDR3 size: 13 residues. V was clipped by 0 bases and J by 7 bases, with 10 bases between them. In DNA, the CDR3 is TGTGCCAGCAGCTTAGATCTTCGAGGAGAGCAGTACTTC. Translation: CASSLDLRGEQYF.

The chain carries TRBV12-5 and TRBJ2-7; 8 bases agree with TRBD1. This CDR3 has 15 amino acids. V lost 6 bases and J lost 3; bases outside the gene matches: 10. Germline CDR1 reads LGHNT; CDR2 reads FRNRAP. The CDR3 nucleotides are TGTGCTAGTGGCCGGACCCGGGACAGGAGCTACGAGCAGTACTTC. This translates into CASGRTRDRSYEQYF.

The genes are TRBV7-9 and TRBJ2-7; D is unclear. CDR3 length equals 12 residues. From germline, CDR1 is SEHNR and CDR2 FQNEAQ (reference sequence). V was cut by 0 bases and J by 7 bases, with 7 bases left in between. This chain's CDR3 is CASSLAPPEQYF. CDR3 coding DNA: TGTGCCAGCAGCTTAGCTCCTCCGGAGCAGTACTTC.

This rearrangement joins TRBV6-1 to TRBJ2-1, with D perhaps being TRBD1 or TRBD2 (6 bases each). V dropped 9 bases and J dropped 6 bases, with 18 bases sitting between them. The CDR3 loop spans 14 amino acids. Germline V gives CDR1 MNHNS, CDR2 SASEGT. The CDR3 DNA reads TGTGCCAGTAGGGGGGCAGGGGAGAGCAATGAGCAGTTCTTC. This codes for CASRGAGESNEQFF.

The CDR3 reads CASSLYRGPYEQYF. The CDR3 coding sequence is TGCGCCAGCAGCCTATACAGGGGGCCTTACGAGCAGTACTTC. The chain uses TRBV5-1 and TRBJ2-7; 9 bases fit TRBD1. V gave up 4 bases and J gave up 4 bases; unmatched junction bases: 6. This CDR3 spans 14 amino acids. Germline-derived CDR1 and CDR2 are SGHRS and YFSETQ.

This sequence joins TRBV6-1 and TRBJ1-2, with a weak D call TRBD1 (5 bases). V lost 8 bases and J 4 bases, leaving 11 bases between the germline ends. The germline V gene has CDR1 MNHNS and CDR2 SASEGT. The CDR3 extends over 12 amino acids. CDR3 sequence: CASRREAYGYTF. The CDR3 DNA reads as TGTGCCAGCCGCAGGGAGGCCTATGGCTACACCTTC.

V gene TRBV18 combines with J gene TRBJ2-1; the D call may be TRBD1 or TRBD2 (6 bases each). CDR1 and CDR2 from the germline V gene are KGHSH and LQKENI. The CDR3 totals 16 residues. V shed 0 bases and J shed 6 bases, with 15 bases lying between them. CDR3 in amino acids: CASSPPGRGQANEQFF. CDR3 nucleotides: TGTGCCAGCTCACCACCAGGTCGGGGGCAGGCCAATGAGCAGTTCTTC.

The chain carries TRBV4-3 and TRBJ1-2; the match to TRBD1 covers 10 bases. The CDR3 consists of 16 residues. The germline gives CDR1 LGHNA, CDR2 YSLEER. After removal of 8 bases from V and 1 base from J, the junction contained 10 bases not matched to a gene. CDR3 sequence reads: CASGGGGQGDNYGYTF. Written as DNA, the CDR3 is TGCGCCAGCGGAGGGGGAGGACAGGGGGATAACTATGGCTACACCTTC.

CDR3 nucleotide sequence: TGTGCCAGCAGCCAAGAAGAGATGGGACCTTACAATGAGCAGTTCTTC. Protein sequence: CASSQEEMGPYNEQFF. The J gene is TRBJ2-1, the V gene TRBV14, with D perhaps TRBD1 or TRBD2 (5 bases each). CDR3 length equals 16 residues. Germline V lookup: CDR1 SGHDN, CDR2 FVKESK. V lost 0 bases to trimming and J lost 4 bases, with 13 bases between them. The variable domain in full, completed from reference TRBV14 and TRBJ2-1, reads EAGVTQFPSHSVIEKGQTVTLRCDPISGHDNLYWYRRVMGKEIKFLLHFVKESKQDESGMPNNRFLAERTGGTYSTLKVQPAELEDSGVYFCASSQEEMGPYNEQFFGPGTRLTVL.

This rearrangement joins TRBV5-8 to TRBJ1-3; D not resolved. Germline V gene sequence: CDR1 SGHTS, CDR2 YDEGEE. V dropped 0 bases and J dropped 0 bases, with 13 bases sitting between them. This CDR3 has 17 residues. The CDR3 region is CASSLGVQPTSGNTIYF. The CDR3 DNA reads as TGTGCCAGCAGCTTGGGGGTACAGCCTACCTCTGGAAACACCATATATTTT.

The chain couples TRBV5-6 to TRBJ2-7; possible D gene TRBD2, 6 bases. Germline-derived CDR1 and CDR2 are SGHDT and YYEEEE. The CDR3 extends over 16 amino acids. The V end was cut by 1 base, the J end by 3 bases, with 17 bases between. CDR3 sequence reads: CASSLFRTGDRYEQYF. The CDR3 DNA is TGTGCCAGCAGCTTGTTTAGGACGGGGGACCGCTACGAGCAGTACTTC.

This sequence joins TRBV5-4 and TRBJ2-7; no definite D call. V lost 0 bases, J lost 4 bases, and 2 bases lay in between. This CDR3 is 11 amino acids long. Germline assignment: CDR1 SGHNT and CDR2 YYREEE (reference sequence). Written as DNA, the CDR3 is TGTGCCAGCAGCTTGGGGTACGAGCAGTACTTC. Amino acid sequence: CASSLGYEQYF.

The rearrangement uses TRBV7-9 and TRBJ1-1, with D possibly being TRBD1 (5 bases). This CDR3 contains 14 residues. In germline, CDR1 is SEHNR, CDR2 FQNEAQ (reference sequence). V was trimmed by 5 bases and J by 3 bases, leaving 13 bases between them. This CDR3 is CASSQQGTYTEAFF. The CDR3 nucleotides read TGTGCCAGCAGCCAGCAGGGTACTTACACTGAAGCTTTCTTT.

This chain uses TRBV29-1 with TRBJ1-2; 9 nucleotides match TRBD1. The CDR3 totals 14 residues. Germline lookup yields CDR1 SQVTM and CDR2 ANQGSEA. With V trimmed by 6 bases and J by 0 bases, 5 bases remained unmatched. CDR3 loop: CSVIGQGTNYGYTF. In DNA, the CDR3 is TGCAGCGTCATCGGACAGGGGACTAACTATGGCTACACCTTC.

A few counts support this clone. The CDR3 loop is CASSQGQGGGELFF. Here the CDR3 DNA reads TGCGCCAGCAGCCAAGGGCAGGGAGGCGGGGAGCTGTTTTTT. This chain connects TRBV4-1 to TRBJ2-2; weak D call: TRBD2 (6 bases). V lost 1 base, J lost 7 bases, and 10 bases lay in between. The CDR3 covers 14 residues. Germline V gene sequence: CDR1 MGHRA, CDR2 YSYEKL.

The rearrangement uses TRBV6-5 and TRBJ2-5; no definite D call. Trimming left V 6 bases short and J 2 bases short, with 10 bases between. This CDR3 has 13 amino acids. CDR1 and CDR2 from the germline V gene are MNHEY and SVGAGI. In nucleotides, the CDR3 is TGTGCCAGCAGCGCTAGAATGCAAGAGACCCAGTACTTC. It is translated as CASSARMQETQYF.

This chain uses TRBV6-6 with TRBJ2-7, with D tentatively TRBD1 (6 bases). The germline CDR1 and CDR2 sequences are MNHNY and SVGAGI (reference sequence). The CDR3 extends over 12 amino acids. The ends were cut back, 6 bases at V and 3 bases at J, with 9 bases in the middle. The CDR3 DNA reads as TGTGCCAGCAGCCCAGGGGTCTACGAGCAGTACTTC. This codes for CASSPGVYEQYF.

This clone came up once. The chain recombines TRBV4-2 with TRBJ2-3; D unresolved. This CDR3 comprises 16 residues. Germline V gene lookup returns CDR1 LGHNA and CDR2 YNFKEQ. The V and J ends lost 0 bases and 2 bases respectively, with 12 bases between them. The DNA for the CDR3 is TGTGCCAGCAGCCAAGAGGGAAACAGCAACACAGATACGCAGTATTTT. Encoded protein: CASSQEGNSNTDTQYF.

This sequence joins TRBV7-2 and TRBJ2-7; D possibly corresponds to TRBD1 (6 bases). Germline V CDR1 and CDR2: SGHTA, FQGNSA. The ends were cut back, 1 base at V and 3 bases at J, with 10 bases in the middle. This CDR3 region has 14 residues. CDR3 loop: CASSLGGLIYEQYF. CDR3 DNA sequence: TGTGCCAGCAGCTTAGGGGGGCTTATCTACGAGCAGTACTTC. Full variable domain (missing parts from reference TRBV7-2 and TRBJ2-7): GAGVSQSPSNKVTEKGKDVELRCDPISGHTALYWYRQSLGQGLEFLIYFQGNSAPDKSGLPSDRFSAERTGGSVSTLTIQRTQQEDSAVYLCASSLGGLIYEQYFGPGTRLTVT.

The genes are TRBV19 and TRBJ2-7, with TRBD2 identical over 12 bases. J gave up 2 bases and V 9 bases, and 2 bases lay outside the gene matches. The germline V gene encodes CDR1 LNHDA and CDR2 SQIVND (reference sequence). This CDR3 comprises 13 residues. The CDR3 region is CASASGRAYEQYF. CDR3 nucleotide sequence: TGTGCCAGCGCTAGCGGGAGGGCCTACGAGCAGTACTTC.